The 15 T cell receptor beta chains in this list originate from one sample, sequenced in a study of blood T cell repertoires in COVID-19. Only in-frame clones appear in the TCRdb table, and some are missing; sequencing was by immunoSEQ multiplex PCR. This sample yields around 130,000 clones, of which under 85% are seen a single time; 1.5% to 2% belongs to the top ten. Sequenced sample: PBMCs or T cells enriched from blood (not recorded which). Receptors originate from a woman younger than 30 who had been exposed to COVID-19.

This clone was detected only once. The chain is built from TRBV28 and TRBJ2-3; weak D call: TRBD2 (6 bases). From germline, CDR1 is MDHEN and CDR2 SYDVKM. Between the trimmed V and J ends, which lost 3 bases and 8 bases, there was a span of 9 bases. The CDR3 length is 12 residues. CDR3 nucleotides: TGTGCCAGCAGTTTCGGGGGAGTTACGCAGTATTTT. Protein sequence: CASSFGGVTQYF.

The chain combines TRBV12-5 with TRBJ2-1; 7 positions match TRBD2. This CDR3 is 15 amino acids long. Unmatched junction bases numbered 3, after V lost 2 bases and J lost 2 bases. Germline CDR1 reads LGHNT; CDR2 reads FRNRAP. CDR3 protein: CASGLSGTTYNEQFF. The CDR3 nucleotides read TGTGCTAGTGGTTTGTCCGGGACTACCTACAATGAGCAGTTCTTC.

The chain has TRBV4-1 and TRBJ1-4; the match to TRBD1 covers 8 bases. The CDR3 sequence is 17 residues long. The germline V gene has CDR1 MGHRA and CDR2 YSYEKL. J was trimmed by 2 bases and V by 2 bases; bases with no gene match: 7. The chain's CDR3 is CASSQPGQGLTNEKLFF. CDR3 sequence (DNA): TGCGCCAGCAGCCAACCCGGACAGGGTTTGACTAATGAAAAACTGTTTTTT.

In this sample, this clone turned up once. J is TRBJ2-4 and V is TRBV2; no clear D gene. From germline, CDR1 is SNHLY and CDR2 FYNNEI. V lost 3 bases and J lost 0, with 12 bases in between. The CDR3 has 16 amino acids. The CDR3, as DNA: TGTGCCAGCAGTGATAAAAGCCTACTAGCCAAAAACATTCAGTACTTC. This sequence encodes CASSDKSLLAKNIQYF. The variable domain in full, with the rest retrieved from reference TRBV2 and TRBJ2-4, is EPEVTQTPSHQVTQMGQEVILRCVPISNHLYFYWYRQILGQKVEFLVSFYNNEISEKSEIFDDQFSVERPDGSNFTLKIRSTKLEDSAMYFCASSDKSLLAKNIQYFGAGTRLSVL.

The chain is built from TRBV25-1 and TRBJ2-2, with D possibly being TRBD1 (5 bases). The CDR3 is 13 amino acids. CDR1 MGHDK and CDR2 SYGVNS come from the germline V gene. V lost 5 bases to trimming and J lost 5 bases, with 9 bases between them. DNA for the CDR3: TGTGCCAGCAGTCCCCAGGGAACCGGGGAGCTGTTTTTT. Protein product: CASSPQGTGELFF.

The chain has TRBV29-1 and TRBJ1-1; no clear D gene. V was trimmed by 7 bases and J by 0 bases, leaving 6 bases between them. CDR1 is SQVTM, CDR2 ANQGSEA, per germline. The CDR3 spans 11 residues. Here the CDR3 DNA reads TGCAGCGCTTCAGTGAACACTGAAGCTTTCTTT. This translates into CSASVNTEAFF.

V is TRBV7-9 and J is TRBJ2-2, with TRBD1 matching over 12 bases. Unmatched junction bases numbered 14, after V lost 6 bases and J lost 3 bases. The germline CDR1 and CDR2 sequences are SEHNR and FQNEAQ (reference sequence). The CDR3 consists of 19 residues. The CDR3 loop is CASRTNPGQGARDTGELFF. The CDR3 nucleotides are TGTGCCAGCAGAACAAATCCGGGACAGGGGGCGCGGGACACCGGGGAGCTGTTTTTT.

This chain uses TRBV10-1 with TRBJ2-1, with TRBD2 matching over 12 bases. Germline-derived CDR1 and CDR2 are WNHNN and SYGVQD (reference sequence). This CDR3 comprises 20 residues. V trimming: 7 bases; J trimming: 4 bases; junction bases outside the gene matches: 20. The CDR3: CASIPLRLAGDLAPYNEQFF. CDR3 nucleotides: TGCGCCAGCATTCCCCTTAGACTAGCGGGAGACTTAGCACCGTACAATGAGCAGTTCTTC.

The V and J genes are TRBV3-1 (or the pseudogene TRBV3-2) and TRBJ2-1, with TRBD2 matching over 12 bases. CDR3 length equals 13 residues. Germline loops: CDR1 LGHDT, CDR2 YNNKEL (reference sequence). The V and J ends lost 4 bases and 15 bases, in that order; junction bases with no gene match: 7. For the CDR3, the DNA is TGTGCCAGCAGCCCCTGGACTAGCGGGGCGTTGTTCTTC. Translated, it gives CASSPWTSGALFF.

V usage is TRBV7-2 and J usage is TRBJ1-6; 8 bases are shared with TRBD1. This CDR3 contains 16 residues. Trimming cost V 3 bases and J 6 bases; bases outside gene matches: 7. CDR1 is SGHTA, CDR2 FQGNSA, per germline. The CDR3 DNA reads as TGTGCCAGCAGCTTGGGTCTGGGACAGGTTAATTCACCCCTCCACTTT. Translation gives CASSLGLGQVNSPLHF.

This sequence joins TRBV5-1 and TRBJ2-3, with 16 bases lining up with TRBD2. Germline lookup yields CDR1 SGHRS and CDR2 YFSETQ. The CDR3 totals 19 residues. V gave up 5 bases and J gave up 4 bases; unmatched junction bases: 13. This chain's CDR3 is CASRLQPGLAGGPADTQYF. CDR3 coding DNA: TGCGCCAGCAGGCTTCAACCGGGACTAGCGGGAGGGCCGGCAGATACGCAGTATTTT.

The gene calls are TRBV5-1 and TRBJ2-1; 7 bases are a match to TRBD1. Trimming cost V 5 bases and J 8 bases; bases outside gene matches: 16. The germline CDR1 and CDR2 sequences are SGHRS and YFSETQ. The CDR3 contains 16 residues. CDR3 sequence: CASRDVRGGGGDEQFF. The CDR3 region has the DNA TGCGCCAGCAGGGATGTTAGAGGGGGCGGCGGCGATGAGCAGTTCTTC. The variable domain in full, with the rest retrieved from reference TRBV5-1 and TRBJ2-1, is KAGVTQTPRYLIKTRGQQVTLSCSPISGHRSVSWYQQTPGQGLQFLFEYFSETQRNKGNFPGRFSGRQFSNSRSEMNVSTLELGDSALYLCASRDVRGGGGDEQFFGPGTRLTVL.

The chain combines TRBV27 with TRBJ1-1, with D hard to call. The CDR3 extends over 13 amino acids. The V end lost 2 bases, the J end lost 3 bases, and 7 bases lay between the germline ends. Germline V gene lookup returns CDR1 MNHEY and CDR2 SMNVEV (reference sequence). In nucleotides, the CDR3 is TGTGCCAGCAGTTTAGGGAGGGACACTGAAGCTTTCTTT. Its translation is CASSLGRDTEAFF.

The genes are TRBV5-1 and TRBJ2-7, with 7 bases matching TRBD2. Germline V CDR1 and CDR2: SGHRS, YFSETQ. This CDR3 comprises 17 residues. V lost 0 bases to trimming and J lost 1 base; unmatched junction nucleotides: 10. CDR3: CASSLALGGSISYEQYF. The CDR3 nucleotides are TGCGCCAGCAGCTTGGCCCTGGGCGGGAGTATATCCTACGAGCAGTACTTC.

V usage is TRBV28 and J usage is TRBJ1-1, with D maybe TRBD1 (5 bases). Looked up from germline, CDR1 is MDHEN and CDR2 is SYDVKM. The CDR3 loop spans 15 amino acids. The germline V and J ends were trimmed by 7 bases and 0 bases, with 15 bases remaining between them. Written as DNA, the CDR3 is TGTGCCAGCACCCCTCCTGACAGCTTGAACACTGAAGCTTTCTTT. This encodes CASTPPDSLNTEAFF.